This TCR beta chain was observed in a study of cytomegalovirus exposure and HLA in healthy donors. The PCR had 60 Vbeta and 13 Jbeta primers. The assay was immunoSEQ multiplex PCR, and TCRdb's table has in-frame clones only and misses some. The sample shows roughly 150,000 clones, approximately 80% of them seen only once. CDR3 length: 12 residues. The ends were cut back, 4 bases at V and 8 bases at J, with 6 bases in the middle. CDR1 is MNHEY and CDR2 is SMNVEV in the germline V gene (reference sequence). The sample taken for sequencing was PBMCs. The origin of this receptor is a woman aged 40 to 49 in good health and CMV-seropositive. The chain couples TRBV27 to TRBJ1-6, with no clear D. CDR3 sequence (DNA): TGTGCCAGCAGTTACGGGGATTCACCCCTCCACTTT. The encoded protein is CASSYGDSPLHF.